This T cell receptor (beta chain) was documented in a study of blood T cell repertoires in COVID-19. The table came from immunoSEQ multiplex PCR; TCRdb's copy has only in-frame clones and leaves some out. The table lists about 480,000 clones, roughly 87% of them singletons. CDR1 is LGHDT and CDR2 is YNNKEL in the germline V gene (reference sequence). The length of the CDR3 is 13 residues. Trimming pared 1 base from V and 11 bases from J, leaving 9 bases between. Recruited during active infection, patients (from Seattle) were subsequently followed longitudinally. This chain links TRBV3-1 (or the pseudogene TRBV3-2) with TRBJ1-6; D perhaps matches TRBD1 (5 bases). Sequencing was carried out using peripheral blood. The origin of this receptor is a man aged 18 to 29 with COVID-19, enrolled during active disease. This CDR3 is CASSQGTQTPLHF. Written as DNA, the CDR3 is TGTGCCAGCAGCCAAGGGACACAGACACCCCTCCACTTT.